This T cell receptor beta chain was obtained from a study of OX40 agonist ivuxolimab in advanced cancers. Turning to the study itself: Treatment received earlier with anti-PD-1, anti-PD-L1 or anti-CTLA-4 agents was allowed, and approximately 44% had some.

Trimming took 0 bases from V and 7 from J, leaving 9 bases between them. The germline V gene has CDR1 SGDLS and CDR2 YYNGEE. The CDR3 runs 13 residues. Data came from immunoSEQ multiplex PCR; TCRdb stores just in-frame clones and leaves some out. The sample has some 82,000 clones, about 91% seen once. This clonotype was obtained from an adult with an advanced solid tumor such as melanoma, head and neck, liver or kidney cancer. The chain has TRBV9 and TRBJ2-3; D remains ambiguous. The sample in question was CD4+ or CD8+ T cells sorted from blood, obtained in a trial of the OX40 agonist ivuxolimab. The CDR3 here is CASSVGLWNTQYF. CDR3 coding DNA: TGTGCCAGCAGCGTAGGGTTATGGAATACGCAGTATTTT.